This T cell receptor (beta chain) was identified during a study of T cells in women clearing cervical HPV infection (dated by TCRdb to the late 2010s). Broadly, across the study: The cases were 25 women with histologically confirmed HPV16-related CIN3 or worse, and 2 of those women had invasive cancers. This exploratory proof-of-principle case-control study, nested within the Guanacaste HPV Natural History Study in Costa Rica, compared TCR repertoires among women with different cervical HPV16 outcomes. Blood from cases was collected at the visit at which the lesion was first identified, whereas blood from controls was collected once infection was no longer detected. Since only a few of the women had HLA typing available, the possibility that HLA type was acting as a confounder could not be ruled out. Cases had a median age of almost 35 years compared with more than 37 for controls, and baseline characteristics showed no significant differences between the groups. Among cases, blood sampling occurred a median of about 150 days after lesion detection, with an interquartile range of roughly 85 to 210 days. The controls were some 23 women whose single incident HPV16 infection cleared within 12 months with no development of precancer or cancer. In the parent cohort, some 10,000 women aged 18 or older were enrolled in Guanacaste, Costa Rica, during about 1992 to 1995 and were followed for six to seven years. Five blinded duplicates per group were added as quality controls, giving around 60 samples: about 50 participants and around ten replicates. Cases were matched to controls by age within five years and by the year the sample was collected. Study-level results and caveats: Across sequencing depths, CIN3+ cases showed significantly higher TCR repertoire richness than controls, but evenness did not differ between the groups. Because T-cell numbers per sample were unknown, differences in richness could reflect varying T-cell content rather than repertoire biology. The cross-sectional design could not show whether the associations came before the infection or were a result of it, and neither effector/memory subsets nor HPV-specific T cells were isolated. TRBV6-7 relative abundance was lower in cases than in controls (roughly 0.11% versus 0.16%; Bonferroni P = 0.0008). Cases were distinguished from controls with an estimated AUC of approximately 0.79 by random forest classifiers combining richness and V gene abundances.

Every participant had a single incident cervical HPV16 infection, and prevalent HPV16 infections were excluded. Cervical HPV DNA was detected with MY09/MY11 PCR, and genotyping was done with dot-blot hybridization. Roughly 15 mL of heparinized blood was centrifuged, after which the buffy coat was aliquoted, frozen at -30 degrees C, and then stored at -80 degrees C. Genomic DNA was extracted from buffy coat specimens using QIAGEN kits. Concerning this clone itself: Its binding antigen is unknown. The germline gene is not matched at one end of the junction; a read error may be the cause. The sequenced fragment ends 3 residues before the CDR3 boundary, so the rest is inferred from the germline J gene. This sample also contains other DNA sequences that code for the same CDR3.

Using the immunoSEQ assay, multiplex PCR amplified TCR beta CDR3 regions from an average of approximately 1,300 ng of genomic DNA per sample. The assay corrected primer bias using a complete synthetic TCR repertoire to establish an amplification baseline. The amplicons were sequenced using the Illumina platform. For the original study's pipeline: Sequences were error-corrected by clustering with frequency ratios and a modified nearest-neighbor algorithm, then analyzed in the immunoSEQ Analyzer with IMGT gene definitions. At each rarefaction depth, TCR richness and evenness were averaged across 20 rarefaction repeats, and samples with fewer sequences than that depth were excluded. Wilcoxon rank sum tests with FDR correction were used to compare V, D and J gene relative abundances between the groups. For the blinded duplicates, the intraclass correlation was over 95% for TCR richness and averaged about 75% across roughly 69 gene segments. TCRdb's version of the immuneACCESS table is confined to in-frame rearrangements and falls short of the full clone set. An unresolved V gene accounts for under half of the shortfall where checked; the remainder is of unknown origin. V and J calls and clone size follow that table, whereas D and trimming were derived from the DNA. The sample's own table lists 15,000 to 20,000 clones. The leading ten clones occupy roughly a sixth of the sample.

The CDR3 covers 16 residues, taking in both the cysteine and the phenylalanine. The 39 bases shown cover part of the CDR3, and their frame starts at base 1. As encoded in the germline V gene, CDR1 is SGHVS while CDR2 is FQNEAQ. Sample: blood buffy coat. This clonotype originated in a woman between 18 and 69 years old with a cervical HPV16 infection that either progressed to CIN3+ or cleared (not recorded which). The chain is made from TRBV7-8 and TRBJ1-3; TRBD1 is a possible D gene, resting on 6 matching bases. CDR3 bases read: TGTGCCAGCAGCTTCTCCGGGGGGGGCCTAGGAAACACT. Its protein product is CASSFSGGGLGNT. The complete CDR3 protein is CASSFSGGGLGNTIYF.